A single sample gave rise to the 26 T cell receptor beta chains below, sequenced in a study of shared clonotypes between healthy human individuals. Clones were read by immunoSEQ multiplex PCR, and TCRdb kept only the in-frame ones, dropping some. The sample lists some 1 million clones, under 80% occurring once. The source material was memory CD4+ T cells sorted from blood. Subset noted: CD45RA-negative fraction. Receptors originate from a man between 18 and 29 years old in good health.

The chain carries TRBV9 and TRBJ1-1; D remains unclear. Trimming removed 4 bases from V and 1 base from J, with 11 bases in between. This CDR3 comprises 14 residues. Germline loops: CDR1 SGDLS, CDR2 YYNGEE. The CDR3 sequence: CASSSNQRNTEAFF. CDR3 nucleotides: TGTGCCAGCAGCTCGAATCAGAGGAACACTGAAGCTTTCTTT.

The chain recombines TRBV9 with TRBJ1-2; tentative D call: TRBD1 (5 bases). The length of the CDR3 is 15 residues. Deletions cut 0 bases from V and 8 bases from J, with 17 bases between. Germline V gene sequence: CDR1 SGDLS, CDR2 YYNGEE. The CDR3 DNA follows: TGTGCCAGCAGCGTAGGGGTAGGCAGGGTGGAGGGCTACACCTTC. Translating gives CASSVGVGRVEGYTF.

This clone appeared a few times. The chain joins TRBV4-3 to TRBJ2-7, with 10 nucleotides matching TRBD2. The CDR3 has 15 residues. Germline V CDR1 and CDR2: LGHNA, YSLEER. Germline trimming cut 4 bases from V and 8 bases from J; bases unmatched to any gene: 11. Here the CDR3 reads CASSPAAGGPLKQYF. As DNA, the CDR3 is TGCGCCAGCAGCCCCGCAGCGGGAGGGCCTTTAAAGCAGTACTTC.

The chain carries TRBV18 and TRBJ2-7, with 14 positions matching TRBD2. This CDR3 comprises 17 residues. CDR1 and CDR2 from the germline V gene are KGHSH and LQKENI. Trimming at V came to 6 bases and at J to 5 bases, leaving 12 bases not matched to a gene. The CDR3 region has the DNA TGTGCCAGCTCTCCCAGACTAGCGGGAGGGCCGGGAAACGAGCAGTACTTC. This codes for CASSPRLAGGPGNEQYF. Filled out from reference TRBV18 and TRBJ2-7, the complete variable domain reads NAGVMQNPRHLVRRRGQEARLRCSPMKGHSHVYWYRQLPEEGLKFMVYLQKENIIDESGMPKERFSAEFPKEGPSILRIQQVVRGDSAAYFCASSPRLAGGPGNEQYFGPGTRLTVT.

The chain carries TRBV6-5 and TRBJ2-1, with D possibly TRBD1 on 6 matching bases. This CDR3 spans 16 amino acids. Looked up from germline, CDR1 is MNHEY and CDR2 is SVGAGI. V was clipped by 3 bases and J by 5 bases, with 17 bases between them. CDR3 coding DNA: TGTGCCAGCAGTTATCTACAGGGAAGGGTGGACAATGAGCAGTTCTTC. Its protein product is CASSYLQGRVDNEQFF.

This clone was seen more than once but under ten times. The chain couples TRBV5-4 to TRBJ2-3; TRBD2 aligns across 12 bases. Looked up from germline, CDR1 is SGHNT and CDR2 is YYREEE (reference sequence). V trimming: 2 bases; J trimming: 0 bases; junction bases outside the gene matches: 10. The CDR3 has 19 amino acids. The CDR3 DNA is TGTGCCAGCAGCTTACCTATCCTAGCGGGGGGGCCTAGCACAGATACGCAGTATTTT. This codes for CASSLPILAGGPSTDTQYF.

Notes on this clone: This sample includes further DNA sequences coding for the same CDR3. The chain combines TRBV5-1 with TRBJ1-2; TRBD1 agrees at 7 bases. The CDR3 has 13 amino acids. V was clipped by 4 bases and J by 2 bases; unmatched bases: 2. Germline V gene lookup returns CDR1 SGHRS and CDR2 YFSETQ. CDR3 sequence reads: CASSEGQNYGYTF. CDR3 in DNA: TGCGCCAGCAGCGAGGGACAGAACTATGGCTACACCTTC.

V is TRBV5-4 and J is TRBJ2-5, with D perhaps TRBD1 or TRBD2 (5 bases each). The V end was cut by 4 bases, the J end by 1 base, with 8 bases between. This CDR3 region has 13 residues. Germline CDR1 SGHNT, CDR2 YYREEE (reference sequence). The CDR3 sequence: CASSRDGQETQYF. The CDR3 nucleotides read TGTGCCAGCAGCCGGGACGGCCAAGAGACCCAGTACTTC.

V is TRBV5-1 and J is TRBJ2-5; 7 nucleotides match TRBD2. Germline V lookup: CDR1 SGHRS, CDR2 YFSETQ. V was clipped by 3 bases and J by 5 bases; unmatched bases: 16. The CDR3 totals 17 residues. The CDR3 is CASSSTRTAGRGETQYF. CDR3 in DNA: TGCGCCAGCAGCTCCACGAGAACAGCGGGGCGGGGGGAGACCCAGTACTTC.

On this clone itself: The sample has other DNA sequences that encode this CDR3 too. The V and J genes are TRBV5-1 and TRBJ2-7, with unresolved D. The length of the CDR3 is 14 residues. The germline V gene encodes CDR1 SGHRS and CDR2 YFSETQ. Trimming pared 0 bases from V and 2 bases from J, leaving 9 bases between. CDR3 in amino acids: CASSLGHGTYEQYF. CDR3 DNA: TGCGCCAGCAGCTTGGGACACGGCACCTACGAGCAGTACTTC.

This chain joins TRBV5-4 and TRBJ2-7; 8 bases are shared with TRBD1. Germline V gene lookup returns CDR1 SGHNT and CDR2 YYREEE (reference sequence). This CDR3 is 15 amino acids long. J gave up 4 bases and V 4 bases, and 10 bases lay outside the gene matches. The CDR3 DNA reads TGTGCCAGCAGCAGAGGACAGGGTGAGGGGTACGAGCAGTACTTC. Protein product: CASSRGQGEGYEQYF.

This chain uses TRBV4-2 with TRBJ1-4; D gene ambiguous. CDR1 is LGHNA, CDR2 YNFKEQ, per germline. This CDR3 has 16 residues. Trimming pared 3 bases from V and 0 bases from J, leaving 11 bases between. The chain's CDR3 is CASSQRTVTTNEKLFF. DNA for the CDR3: TGTGCCAGCAGCCAGAGGACCGTCACAACTAATGAAAAACTGTTTTTT.

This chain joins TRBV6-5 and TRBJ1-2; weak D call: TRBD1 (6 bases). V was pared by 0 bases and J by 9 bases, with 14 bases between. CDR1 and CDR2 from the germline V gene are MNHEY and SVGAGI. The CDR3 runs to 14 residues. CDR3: CASSYSTLQGSYTF. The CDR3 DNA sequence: TGTGCCAGCAGTTACTCGACACTTCAGGGGAGCTACACCTTC.

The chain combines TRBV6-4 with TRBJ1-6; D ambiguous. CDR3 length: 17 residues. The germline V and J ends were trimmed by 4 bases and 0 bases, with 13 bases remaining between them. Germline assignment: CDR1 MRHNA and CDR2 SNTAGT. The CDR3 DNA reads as TGTGCCAGCAGTGGGCAGGACCAGAGCTCCTATAATTCACCCCTCCACTTT. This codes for CASSGQDQSSYNSPLHF.

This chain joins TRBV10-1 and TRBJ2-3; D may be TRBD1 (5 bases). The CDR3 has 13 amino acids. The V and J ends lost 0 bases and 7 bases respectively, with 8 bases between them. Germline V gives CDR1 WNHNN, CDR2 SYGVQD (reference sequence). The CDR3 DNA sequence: TGCGCCAGCAGTGAGTCAGGGGCCCATACGCAGTATTTT. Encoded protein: CASSESGAHTQYF.

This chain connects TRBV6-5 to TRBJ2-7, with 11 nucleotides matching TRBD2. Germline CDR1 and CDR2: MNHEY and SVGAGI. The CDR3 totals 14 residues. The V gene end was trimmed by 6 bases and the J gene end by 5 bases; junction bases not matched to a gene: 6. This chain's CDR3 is CASRNSGRANEQYF. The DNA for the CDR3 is TGTGCCAGCAGGAATAGCGGGAGGGCCAACGAGCAGTACTTC.

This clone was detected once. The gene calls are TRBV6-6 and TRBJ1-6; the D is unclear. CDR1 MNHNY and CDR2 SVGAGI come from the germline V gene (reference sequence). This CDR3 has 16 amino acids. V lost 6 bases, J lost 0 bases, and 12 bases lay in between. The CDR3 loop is CASSLTWSSYNSPLHF. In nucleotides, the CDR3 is TGTGCCAGCAGCCTAACTTGGAGCTCCTATAATTCACCCCTCCACTTT.

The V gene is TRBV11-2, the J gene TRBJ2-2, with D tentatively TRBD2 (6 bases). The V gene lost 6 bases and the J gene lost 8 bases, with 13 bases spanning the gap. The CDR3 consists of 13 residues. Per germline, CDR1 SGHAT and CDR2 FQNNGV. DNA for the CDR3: TGTGCCAGCAGACGGACTACAACGGGGGAGCTGTTTTTT. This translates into CASRRTTTGELFF.

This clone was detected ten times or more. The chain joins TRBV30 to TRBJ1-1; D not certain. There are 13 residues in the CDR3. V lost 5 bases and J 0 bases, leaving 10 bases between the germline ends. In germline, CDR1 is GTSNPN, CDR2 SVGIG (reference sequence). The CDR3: CAWPSIMNTEAFF. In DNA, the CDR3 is TGTGCCTGGCCGTCTATTATGAACACTGAAGCTTTCTTT. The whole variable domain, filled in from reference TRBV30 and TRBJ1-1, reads SQTIHQWPATLVQPVGSPLSLECTVEGTSNPNLYWYRQAAGRGLQLLFYSVGIGQISSEVPQNLSASRPQDRQFILSSKKLLLSDSGFYLCAWPSIMNTEAFFGQGTRLTVV.

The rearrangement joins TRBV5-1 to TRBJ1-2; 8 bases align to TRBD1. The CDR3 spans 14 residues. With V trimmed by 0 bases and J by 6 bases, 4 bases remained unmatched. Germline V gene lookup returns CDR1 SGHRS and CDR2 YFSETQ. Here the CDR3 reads CASSLALTGDGYTF. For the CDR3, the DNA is TGCGCCAGCAGCTTGGCCTTGACAGGGGATGGCTACACCTTC.

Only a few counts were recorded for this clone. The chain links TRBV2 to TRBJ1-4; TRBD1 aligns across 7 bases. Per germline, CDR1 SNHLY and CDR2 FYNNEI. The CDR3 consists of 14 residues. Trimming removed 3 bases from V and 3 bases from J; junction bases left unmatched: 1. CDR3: CASSDGTANEKLFF. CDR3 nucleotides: TGTGCCAGCAGTGACGGGACAGCTAATGAAAAACTGTTTTTT.

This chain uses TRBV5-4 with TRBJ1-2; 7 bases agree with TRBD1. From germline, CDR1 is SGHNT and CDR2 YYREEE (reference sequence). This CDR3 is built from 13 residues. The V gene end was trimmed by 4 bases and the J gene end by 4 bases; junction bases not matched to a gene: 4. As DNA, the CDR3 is TGTGCCAGCAGCGTGGACAGGTTCTATGGCTACACCTTC. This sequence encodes CASSVDRFYGYTF.

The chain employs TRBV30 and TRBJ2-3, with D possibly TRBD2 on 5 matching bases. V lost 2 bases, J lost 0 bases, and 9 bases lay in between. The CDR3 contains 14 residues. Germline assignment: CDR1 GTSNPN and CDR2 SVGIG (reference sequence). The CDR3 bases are TGTGCCTGGAGTTTCGCGGGCAGCACAGATACGCAGTATTTT. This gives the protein CAWSFAGSTDTQYF.

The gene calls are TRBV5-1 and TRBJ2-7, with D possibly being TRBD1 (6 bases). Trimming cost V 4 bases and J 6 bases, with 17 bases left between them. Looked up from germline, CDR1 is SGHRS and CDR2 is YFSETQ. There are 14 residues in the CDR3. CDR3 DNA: TGCGCCAGCAGCGCCGGGACACAGCTGTTCGAGCAGTACTTC. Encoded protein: CASSAGTQLFEQYF. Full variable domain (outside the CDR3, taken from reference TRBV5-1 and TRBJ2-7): KAGVTQTPRYLIKTRGQQVTLSCSPISGHRSVSWYQQTPGQGLQFLFEYFSETQRNKGNFPGRFSGRQFSNSRSEMNVSTLELGDSALYLCASSAGTQLFEQYFGPGTRLTVT.

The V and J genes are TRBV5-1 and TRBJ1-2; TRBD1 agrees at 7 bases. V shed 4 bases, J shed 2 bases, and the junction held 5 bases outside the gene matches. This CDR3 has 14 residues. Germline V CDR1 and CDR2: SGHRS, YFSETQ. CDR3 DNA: TGCGCCAGCAGCAAGTCGACAGGGAACTATGGCTACACCTTC. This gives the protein CASSKSTGNYGYTF. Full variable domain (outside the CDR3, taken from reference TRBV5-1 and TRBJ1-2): KAGVTQTPRYLIKTRGQQVTLSCSPISGHRSVSWYQQTPGQGLQFLFEYFSETQRNKGNFPGRFSGRQFSNSRSEMNVSTLELGDSALYLCASSKSTGNYGYTFGSGTRLTVV.

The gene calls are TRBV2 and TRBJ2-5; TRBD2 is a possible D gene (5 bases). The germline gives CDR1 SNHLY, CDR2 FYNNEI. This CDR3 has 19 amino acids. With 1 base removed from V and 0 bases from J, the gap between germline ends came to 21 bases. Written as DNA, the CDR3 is TGTGCCAGCAGTGAAGTCGCCCCAGTCCGCTCGAGGGACCAAGAGACCCAGTACTTC. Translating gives CASSEVAPVRSRDQETQYF.